This TCR beta chain emerged from a study of blood T cell repertoires in COVID-19. About the research overall: There were acute and convalescent COVID-19 samples, and they came from the United States, Italy and Spain. PBMCs, B-cell-depleted T cells, or T cells provided the cDNA or gDNA that made up the material.

Under the authors' procedure: Using reference gene primer amplification, nucleated cell counts were estimated. Measured with immunoSEQ multiplex PCR; TCRdb has only the in-frame clones, and not every one. V, J and clone size were drawn from that table, and D and trimming were deduced from the DNA. The sample has approximately 200,000 clones, over 65% seen once; the top ten hold 15% to 20%. Enrolled during active infection, Seattle patients were then followed longitudinally. Germline CDR1 and CDR2: MNHEY and SVGEGT. The V segment lost 5 bases and the J segment 3 bases; nucleotides outside the gene matches: 9. CDR3 length equals 17 residues.

The gene calls are TRBV6-2 or TRBV6-3 and TRBJ2-6; 8 nucleotides align to TRBD2. Sample: peripheral blood. The receptor was isolated from a person between 70 and 80 years old with COVID-19, enrolled during active disease. The CDR3 sequence: CASSAGTRTVGANVLTF. Written as DNA, the CDR3 is TGTGCCAGCAGTGCCGGGACTAGAACCGTTGGGGCCAACGTCCTGACTTTC.